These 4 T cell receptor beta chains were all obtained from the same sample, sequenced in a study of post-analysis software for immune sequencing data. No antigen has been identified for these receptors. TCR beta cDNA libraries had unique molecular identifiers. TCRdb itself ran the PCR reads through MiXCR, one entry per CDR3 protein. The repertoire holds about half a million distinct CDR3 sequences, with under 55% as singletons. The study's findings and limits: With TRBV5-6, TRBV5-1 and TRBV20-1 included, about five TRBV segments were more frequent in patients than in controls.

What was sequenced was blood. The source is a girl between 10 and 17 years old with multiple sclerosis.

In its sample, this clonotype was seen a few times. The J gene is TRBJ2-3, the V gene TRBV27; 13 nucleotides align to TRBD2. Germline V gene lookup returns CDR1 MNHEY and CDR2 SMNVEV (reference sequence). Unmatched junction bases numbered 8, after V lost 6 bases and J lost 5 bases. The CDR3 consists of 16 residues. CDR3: CASSGLAGVLVDTQYF. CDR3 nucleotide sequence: TGTGCCAGCAGCGGACTAGCGGGAGTCTTGGTAGATACGCAGTATTTT.

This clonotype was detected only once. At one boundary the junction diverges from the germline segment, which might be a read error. The CDR3 DNA reads as TGCGCCAACAGCTACGGGGACGGGAATCAGCCCCAGCATTTT. Translating gives CANSYGDGNQPQHF. The chain links TRBV5-1 to TRBJ1-5; D is possibly TRBD1 (5 bases). Germline CDR1 SGHRS, CDR2 YFSETQ. The CDR3 sequence is 14 residues long. Full variable domain (outside the CDR3, taken from reference TRBV5-1 and TRBJ1-5): KAGVTQTPRYLIKTRGQQVTLSCSPISGHRSVSWYQQTPGQGLQFLFEYFSETQRNKGNFPGRFSGRQFSNSRSEMNVSTLELGDSALYLCANSYGDGNQPQHFGDGTRLSIL.

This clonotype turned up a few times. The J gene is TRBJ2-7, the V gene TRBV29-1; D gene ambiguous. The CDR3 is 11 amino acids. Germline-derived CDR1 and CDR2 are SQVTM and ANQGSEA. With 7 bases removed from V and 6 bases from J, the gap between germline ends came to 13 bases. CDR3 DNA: TGCAGCGCCAGAAATGGTGGCGAGCAGTACTTC. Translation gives CSARNGGEQYF.

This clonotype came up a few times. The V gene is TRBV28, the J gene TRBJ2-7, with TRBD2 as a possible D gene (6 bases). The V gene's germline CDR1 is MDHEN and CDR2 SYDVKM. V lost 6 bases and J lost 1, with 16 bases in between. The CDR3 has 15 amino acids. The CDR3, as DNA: TGTGCCAGCAGGCTTCCCGGGACTGGTTCCTACGAGCAGTACTTC. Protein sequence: CASRLPGTGSYEQYF.